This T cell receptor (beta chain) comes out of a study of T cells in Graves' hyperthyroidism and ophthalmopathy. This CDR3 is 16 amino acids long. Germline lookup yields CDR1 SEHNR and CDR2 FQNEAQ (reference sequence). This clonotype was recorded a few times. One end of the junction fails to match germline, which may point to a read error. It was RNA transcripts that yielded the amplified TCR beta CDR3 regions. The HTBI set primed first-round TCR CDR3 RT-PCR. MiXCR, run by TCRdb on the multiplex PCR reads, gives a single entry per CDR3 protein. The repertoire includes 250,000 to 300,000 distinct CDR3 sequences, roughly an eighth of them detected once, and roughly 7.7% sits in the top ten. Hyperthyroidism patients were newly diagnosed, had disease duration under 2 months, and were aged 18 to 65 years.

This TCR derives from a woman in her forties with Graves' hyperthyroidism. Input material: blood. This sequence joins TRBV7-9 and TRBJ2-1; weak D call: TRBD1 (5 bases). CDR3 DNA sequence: TGTGTCAGCAGCGCGAGGCTCAGGGTGGGGTACAATGAGCAGTTCTTC. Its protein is CVSSARLRVGYNEQFF.